This T cell receptor (beta chain) was profiled in a study of blood T cell repertoires in COVID-19. Study context: The samples span acute and convalescent COVID-19 from the United States, Italy and Spain. The analysed material was cDNA or gDNA that came from T cells, B-cell-depleted T cells, or PBMCs.

As processed by the authors: It was from reference gene primer amplification that nucleated cell counts were estimated. The repertoire was sequenced with immunoSEQ multiplex PCR; TCRdb's copy has only in-frame clones and lacks some. V and J calls and clone size are copied from that table; D and trimming were computed from the DNA. In the table there are around 280,000 clones, around 86% of which are singletons. Source material: peripheral blood. The sequence was obtained from a woman in her twenties or thirties who had recovered from COVID-19.

The CDR3 DNA sequence: TGTGCCACCAGTGATTTCGCTAGCGGGACCCAAGAGACCCAGTACTTC. Its translation is CATSDFASGTQETQYF. J is TRBJ2-5 and V is TRBV24-1; 9 bases align to TRBD2. This CDR3 contains 16 residues. V shed 1 base and J 1 base; nucleotides not matched to a gene: 3. Germline CDR1 reads KGHDR; CDR2 reads SFDVKD.